Below are 20 T cell receptor beta chains sequenced from a single sample in a study of T cells after yellow fever vaccination. One entry per CDR3 protein results from TCRdb running MiXCR on the 5' RACE reads. This sample has about 210,000 distinct CDR3 sequences, with 6.7% found just once. Here the sequenced sample was CD4+ T cells sorted from PBMCs, taken on the day of the yellow fever booster vaccination. All receptors derive from a man aged 30-40 years who received the YFV17D yellow fever vaccine.

The V call is TRBV19, the J call TRBJ2-3, with unresolved D. CDR3 length equals 11 residues. V lost 3 bases and J 5 bases, leaving 3 bases between the germline ends. Germline CDR1 is LNHDA and CDR2 is SQIVND (reference sequence). CDR3 in DNA: TGTGCCAGTAGTATCGAAGATACGCAGTATTTT. This gives the protein CASSIEDTQYF.

This clonotype was recorded a few times. The chain has TRBV9 and TRBJ1-2; D is unresolved. With 0 bases removed from V and 4 bases from J, the gap between germline ends came to 1 base. There are 11 residues in the CDR3. Germline V gives CDR1 SGDLS, CDR2 YYNGEE. The CDR3 DNA sequence: TGTGCCAGCAGCGTAGGCTATGGCTACACCTTC. Translated: CASSVGYGYTF.

This clonotype was observed at least ten times. This sequence joins TRBV7-6 and TRBJ2-7, with 7 positions matching TRBD1. The CDR3 has 17 amino acids. CDR1 is SGHVS, CDR2 FNYEAQ, per germline. V dropped 1 base and J dropped 4; count of bases not matched to a gene: 13. CDR3 sequence (DNA): TGTGCCAGCAGCTTAGTAGGGGGCAGCGATAGCAGGTACGAGCAGTACTTC. Translating gives CASSLVGGSDSRYEQYF. The whole variable domain, filled in from reference TRBV7-6 and TRBJ2-7, reads GAGVSQSPRYKVTKRGQDVALRCDPISGHVSLYWYRQALGQGPEFLTYFNYEAQQDKSGLPNDRFSAERPEGSISTLTIQRTEQRDSAMYRCASSLVGGSDSRYEQYFGPGTRLTVT.

This chain joins TRBV20-1 and TRBJ2-1; D uncertain. The CDR3 totals 13 residues. Germline lookup yields CDR1 DFQATT and CDR2 SNEGSKA (reference sequence). The V gene lost 5 bases and the J gene lost 8 bases, with 16 bases spanning the gap. CDR3 protein: CSAALWVKDEQFF. The CDR3 DNA is TGCAGTGCTGCCTTGTGGGTAAAGGATGAGCAGTTCTTC.

The CDR3 reads CSVGPTGTGELFF. CDR3 nucleotides: TGCAGCGTCGGACCCACAGGGACCGGGGAGCTGTTTTTT. V usage is TRBV29-1 and J usage is TRBJ2-2; weak D call: TRBD1 (6 bases). Germline V CDR1 and CDR2: SQVTM, ANQGSEA. V was shortened by 6 bases and J by 5 bases, with 13 bases between the two germline ends. The CDR3 is made up of 13 amino acids.

The chain is built from TRBV5-4 and TRBJ2-1; weak D call: TRBD2 (6 bases). The CDR3 is made up of 16 amino acids. Germline CDR1 and CDR2: SGHNT and YYREEE (reference sequence). V was shortened by 4 bases and J by 1 base, with 15 bases between the two germline ends. CDR3 bases: TGTGCCAGCAGCCAAGGAGGGGCCAAATCCTACAATGAGCAGTTCTTC. It is translated as CASSQGGAKSYNEQFF.

This clonotype was seen a handful of times. V and J are TRBV20-1 and TRBJ2-3; maybe TRBD1 (6 bases). Germline assignment: CDR1 DFQATT and CDR2 SNEGSKA (reference sequence). The CDR3 is 15 amino acids. V dropped 0 bases and J dropped 2 bases, with 12 bases sitting between them. CDR3 nucleotides: TGCAGTGCTAGAGACTTGGTGGGGGCCACAGATACGCAGTATTTT. It encodes CSARDLVGATDTQYF.

This clonotype occurred many times. The chain uses TRBV24-1 and TRBJ2-2; 10 bases fit TRBD1. Germline V CDR1 and CDR2: KGHDR, SFDVKD. The CDR3 totals 17 residues. V was pared by 0 bases and J by 6 bases, with 6 bases of the junction left unmatched. The CDR3 sequence: CATSDLPGTGVSGELFF. The DNA of the CDR3 is TGTGCCACCAGTGATTTGCCAGGGACAGGGGTTTCCGGGGAGCTGTTTTTT.

This clonotype has more than one count but fewer than ten. V is TRBV12-3 or TRBV12-4 and J is TRBJ1-3; the D is unclear. The length of the CDR3 is 13 residues. The CDR3 is CASGLSSGNTIYF. CDR3 coding DNA: TGTGCTTCCGGGCTGAGCTCTGGAAACACCATATATTTT.

In its sample, this clonotype was seen many times. The chain combines TRBV10-2 with TRBJ2-4; no definite D call. The CDR3 loop spans 13 amino acids. V lost 8 bases and J lost 0, with 8 bases in between. Looked up from germline, CDR1 is WSHSY and CDR2 is SAAADI. CDR3 sequence reads: CASLESAKNIQYF. In nucleotides, the CDR3 is TGCGCCAGCCTGGAGTCAGCCAAAAACATTCAGTACTTC.

This clonotype was observed a handful of times. The rearrangement joins TRBV6-1 to TRBJ2-7, with D tentatively TRBD1 (6 bases). Germline lookup yields CDR1 MNHNS and CDR2 SASEGT. This CDR3 has 13 amino acids. V lost 6 bases to trimming and J lost 2 bases, with 11 bases between them. The chain's CDR3 is CASRNTGTYEQYF. The DNA for the CDR3 is TGTGCCAGCAGGAACACAGGGACCTACGAGCAGTACTTC.

This clonotype was seen at least ten times. The chain joins TRBV20-1 to TRBJ2-1, with D possibly being TRBD2 (6 bases). CDR1 is DFQATT and CDR2 is SNEGSKA in the germline V gene (reference sequence). With 3 bases removed from V and 6 bases from J, the gap between germline ends came to 15 bases. The CDR3 spans 14 residues. In DNA form, the CDR3 reads TGCAGTGCTAGGTTCGGGAGCCATGGCAATGAGCAGTTCTTC. This gives the protein CSARFGSHGNEQFF.

The chain joins TRBV20-1 to TRBJ2-4, with 10 bases aligning to TRBD2. CDR3 length: 16 residues. In germline, CDR1 is DFQATT, CDR2 SNEGSKA (reference sequence). The CDR3 reads CCVELAGRLAKNIQYF. The CDR3 DNA reads TGCTGTGTTGAACTAGCGGGACGGCTAGCCAAAAACATTCAGTACTTC.

The V gene is TRBV7-9, the J gene TRBJ2-5, with no clear D. Between the trimmed V and J ends, which lost 0 bases and 5 bases, there was a span of 16 bases. Germline CDR1 is SEHNR and CDR2 is FQNEAQ (reference sequence). The CDR3 consists of 16 residues. The CDR3 reads CASSLAARTRSETQYF. DNA for the CDR3: TGTGCCAGCAGCTTAGCGGCCAGGACCCGCTCGGAGACCCAGTACTTC. The whole variable domain, filled in from reference TRBV7-9 and TRBJ2-5, reads DTGVSQNPRHKITKRGQNVTFRCDPISEHNRLYWYRQTLGQGPEFLTYFQNEAQLEKSRLLSDRFSAERPKGSFSTLEIQRTEQGDSAMYLCASSLAARTRSETQYFGPGTRLLVL.

CDR3 in DNA: TGTGCCAGCACCCTGGGGCTAGCGGAAAATGAGCAGTTCTTC. Its translation: CASTLGLAENEQFF. The V gene is TRBV7-8, the J gene TRBJ2-1; 7 bases map to TRBD2. The V segment lost 7 bases and the J segment 7 bases; nucleotides outside the gene matches: 10. CDR1 SGHVS and CDR2 FQNEAQ come from the germline V gene. CDR3 length: 14 amino acids.

Only a few counts were recorded for this clonotype. The chain carries TRBV6-1 and TRBJ1-1; possible D gene TRBD1, 6 bases. Germline-derived CDR1 and CDR2 are MNHNS and SASEGT. V lost 5 bases, J lost 3 bases, and 13 bases lay in between. The CDR3 is 14 amino acids. CDR3 amino acids: CASSPLGGDTEAFF. In nucleotides, the CDR3 is TGTGCCAGCAGTCCATTAGGGGGGGACACTGAAGCTTTCTTT.

There are a few counts of this clonotype. V gene TRBV20-1 combines with J gene TRBJ2-5; no definite D call. This CDR3 region has 15 residues. The V gene's germline CDR1 is DFQATT and CDR2 SNEGSKA (reference sequence). V lost 2 bases and J 0 bases, leaving 13 bases between the germline ends. CDR3 sequence (DNA): TGCAGTGCTAGAAACTCAAGAGAGTACCAAGAGACCCAGTACTTC. Residues: CSARNSREYQETQYF.

The V gene is TRBV20-1, the J gene TRBJ2-3; D unresolved. The CDR3 consists of 15 residues. V shed 0 bases and J shed 6 bases, with 16 bases lying between them. CDR1 DFQATT and CDR2 SNEGSKA come from the germline V gene (reference sequence). The CDR3 DNA reads TGCAGTGCTAGAGATCGTAGAGGCACCTACGATACGCAGTATTTT. Encoded protein: CSARDRRGTYDTQYF.

This chain links TRBV7-8 with TRBJ2-7, with a possible D match to TRBD1 (7 bases). The CDR3 consists of 17 residues. Deletions cut 3 bases from V and 3 bases from J, with 21 bases between. Per the germline V gene, CDR1 is SGHVS and CDR2 is FQNEAQ. The CDR3 region is CASSFGGTAGTRYEQYF. The CDR3 coding sequence is TGTGCCAGCAGCTTTGGGGGGACAGCCGGGACCCGCTACGAGCAGTACTTC.

There are many counts of this clonotype. The chain recombines TRBV12-3 or TRBV12-4 with TRBJ2-1, with D uncertain. The CDR3 length is 13 residues. V dropped 6 bases and J dropped 0 bases, with 6 bases sitting between them. CDR3 amino acids: CASSGFSYNEQFF. In DNA form, the CDR3 reads TGTGCCAGCAGCGGGTTCTCCTACAATGAGCAGTTCTTC.